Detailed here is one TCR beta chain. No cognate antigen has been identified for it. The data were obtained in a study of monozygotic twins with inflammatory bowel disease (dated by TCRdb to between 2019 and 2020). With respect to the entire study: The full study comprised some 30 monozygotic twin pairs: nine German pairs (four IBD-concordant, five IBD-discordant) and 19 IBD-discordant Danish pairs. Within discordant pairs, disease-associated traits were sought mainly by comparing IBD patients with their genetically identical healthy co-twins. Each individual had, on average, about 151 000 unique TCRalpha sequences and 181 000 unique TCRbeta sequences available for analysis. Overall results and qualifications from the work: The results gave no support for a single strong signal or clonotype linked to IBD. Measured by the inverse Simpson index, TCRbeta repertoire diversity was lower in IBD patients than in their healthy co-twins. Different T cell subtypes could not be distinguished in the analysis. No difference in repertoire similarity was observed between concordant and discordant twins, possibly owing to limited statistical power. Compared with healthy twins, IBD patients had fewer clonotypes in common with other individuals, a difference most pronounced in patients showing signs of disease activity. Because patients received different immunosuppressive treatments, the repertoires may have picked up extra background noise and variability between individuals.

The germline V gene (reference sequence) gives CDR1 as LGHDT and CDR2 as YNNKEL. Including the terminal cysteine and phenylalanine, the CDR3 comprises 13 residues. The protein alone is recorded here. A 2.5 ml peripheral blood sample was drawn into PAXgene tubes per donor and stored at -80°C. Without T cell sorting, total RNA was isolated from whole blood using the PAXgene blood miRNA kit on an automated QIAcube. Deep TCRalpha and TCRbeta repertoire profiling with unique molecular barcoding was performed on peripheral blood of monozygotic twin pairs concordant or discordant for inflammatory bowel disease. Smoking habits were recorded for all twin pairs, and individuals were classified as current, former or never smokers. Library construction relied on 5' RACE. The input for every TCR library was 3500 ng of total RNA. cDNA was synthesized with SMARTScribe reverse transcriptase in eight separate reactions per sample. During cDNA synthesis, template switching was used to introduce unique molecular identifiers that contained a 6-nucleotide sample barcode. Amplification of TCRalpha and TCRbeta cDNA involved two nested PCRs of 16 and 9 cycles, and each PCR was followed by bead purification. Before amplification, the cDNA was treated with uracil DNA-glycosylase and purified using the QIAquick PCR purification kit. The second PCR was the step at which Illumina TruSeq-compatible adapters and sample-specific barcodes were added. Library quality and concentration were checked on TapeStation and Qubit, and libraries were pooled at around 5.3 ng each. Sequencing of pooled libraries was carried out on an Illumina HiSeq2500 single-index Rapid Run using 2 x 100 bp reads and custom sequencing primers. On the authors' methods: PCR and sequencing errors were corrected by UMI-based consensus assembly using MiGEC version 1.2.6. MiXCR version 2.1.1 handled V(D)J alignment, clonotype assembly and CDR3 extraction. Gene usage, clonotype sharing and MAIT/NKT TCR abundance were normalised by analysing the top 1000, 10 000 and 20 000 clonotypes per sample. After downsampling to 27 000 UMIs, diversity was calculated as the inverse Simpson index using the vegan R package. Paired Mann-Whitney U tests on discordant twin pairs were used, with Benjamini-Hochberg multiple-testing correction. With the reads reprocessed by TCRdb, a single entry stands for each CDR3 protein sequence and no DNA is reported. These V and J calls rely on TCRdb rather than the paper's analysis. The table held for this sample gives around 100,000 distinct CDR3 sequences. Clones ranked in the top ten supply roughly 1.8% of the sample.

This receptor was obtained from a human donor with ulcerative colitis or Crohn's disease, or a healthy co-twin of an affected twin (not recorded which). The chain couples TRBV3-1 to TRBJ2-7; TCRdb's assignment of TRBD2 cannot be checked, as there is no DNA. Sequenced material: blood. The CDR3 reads CASSQDWRVEQYF.